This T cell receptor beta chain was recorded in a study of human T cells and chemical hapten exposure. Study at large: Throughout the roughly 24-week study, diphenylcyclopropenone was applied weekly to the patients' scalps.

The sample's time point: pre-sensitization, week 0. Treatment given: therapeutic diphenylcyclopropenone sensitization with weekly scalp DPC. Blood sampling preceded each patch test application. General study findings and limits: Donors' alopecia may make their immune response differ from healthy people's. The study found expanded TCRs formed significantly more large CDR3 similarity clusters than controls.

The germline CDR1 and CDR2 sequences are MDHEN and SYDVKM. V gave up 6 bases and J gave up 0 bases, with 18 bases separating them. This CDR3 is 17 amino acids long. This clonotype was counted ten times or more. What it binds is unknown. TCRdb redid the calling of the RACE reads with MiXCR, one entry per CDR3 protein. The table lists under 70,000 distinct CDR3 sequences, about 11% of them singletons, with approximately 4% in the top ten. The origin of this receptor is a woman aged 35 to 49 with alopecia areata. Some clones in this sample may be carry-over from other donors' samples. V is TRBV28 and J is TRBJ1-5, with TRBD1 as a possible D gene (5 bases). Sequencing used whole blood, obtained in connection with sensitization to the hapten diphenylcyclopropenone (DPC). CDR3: CASRWGNSRYSNQPQHF. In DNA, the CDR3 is TGTGCCAGCAGATGGGGGAACAGCCGATATAGCAATCAGCCCCAGCATTTT.